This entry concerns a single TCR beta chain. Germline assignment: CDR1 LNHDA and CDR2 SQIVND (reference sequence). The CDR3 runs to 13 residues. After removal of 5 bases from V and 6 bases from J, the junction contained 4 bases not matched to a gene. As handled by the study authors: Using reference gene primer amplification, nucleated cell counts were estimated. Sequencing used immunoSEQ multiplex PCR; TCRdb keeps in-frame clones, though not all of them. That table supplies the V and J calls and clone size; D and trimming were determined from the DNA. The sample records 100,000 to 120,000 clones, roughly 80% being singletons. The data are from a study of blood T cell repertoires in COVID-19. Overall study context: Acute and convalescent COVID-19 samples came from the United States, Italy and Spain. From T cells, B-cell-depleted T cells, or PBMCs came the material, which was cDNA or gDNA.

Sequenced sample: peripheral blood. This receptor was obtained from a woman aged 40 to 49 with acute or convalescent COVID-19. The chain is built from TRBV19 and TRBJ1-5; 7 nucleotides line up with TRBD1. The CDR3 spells CASSATGRQPQHF. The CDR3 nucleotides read TGTGCCAGTAGTGCGACAGGGCGTCAGCCCCAGCATTTT.